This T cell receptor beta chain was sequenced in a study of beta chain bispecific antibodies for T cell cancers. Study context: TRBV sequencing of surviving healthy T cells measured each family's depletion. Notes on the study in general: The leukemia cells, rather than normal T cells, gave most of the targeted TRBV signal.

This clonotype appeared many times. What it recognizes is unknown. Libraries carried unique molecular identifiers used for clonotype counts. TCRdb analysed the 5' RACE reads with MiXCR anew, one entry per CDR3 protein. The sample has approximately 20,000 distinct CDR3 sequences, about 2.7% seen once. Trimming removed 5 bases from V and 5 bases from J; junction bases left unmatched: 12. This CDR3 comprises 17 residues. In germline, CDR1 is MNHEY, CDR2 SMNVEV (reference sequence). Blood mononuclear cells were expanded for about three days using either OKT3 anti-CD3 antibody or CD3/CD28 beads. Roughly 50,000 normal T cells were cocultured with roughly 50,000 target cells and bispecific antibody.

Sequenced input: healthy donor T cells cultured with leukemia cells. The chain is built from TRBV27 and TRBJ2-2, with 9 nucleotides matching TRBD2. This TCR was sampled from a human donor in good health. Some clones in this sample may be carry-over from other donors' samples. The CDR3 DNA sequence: TGTGCCAGCAGTCCCCCGGAGCTAGCGGGGAATACCGGGGAGCTGTTTTTT. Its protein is CASSPPELAGNTGELFF.